The 30 T cell receptor beta chains listed next were all sequenced from one sample in a study of identical twins. MiXCR, run by TCRdb on the 5' RACE reads, gives a single entry per CDR3 protein. This table has around 960,000 distinct CDR3 sequences, roughly an eighth appearing once. The same data also went into a second study, on yellow fever vaccine responses in identical twins.

The sample taken for sequencing was PBMCs. The receptors originated from a woman aged 18-29 years in good health.

This clonotype was observed a few times. The chain couples TRBV20-1 to TRBJ1-4; D remains unclear. The V and J ends lost 6 bases and 8 bases respectively, with 13 bases between them. CDR3 length equals 12 residues. The germline V gene has CDR1 DFQATT and CDR2 SNEGSKA (reference sequence). DNA of the CDR3: TGCAGTGCCTCCCAGTCTTTCGAAAAACTGTTTTTT. Protein: CSASQSFEKLFF.

This clonotype came up a few times. The V gene is TRBV15, the J gene TRBJ1-1; D may be TRBD1 (5 bases). The V gene's germline CDR1 is LNHNV and CDR2 YYDKDF (reference sequence). The CDR3 runs 15 residues. Between the trimmed V and J ends, which lost 0 bases and 5 bases, there was a span of 13 bases. The CDR3 DNA is TGTGCCACCAGCAGAGATCGCAGGGCGGTTACTGAAGCTTTCTTT. Its translation is CATSRDRRAVTEAFF. The full variable domain, in which reference TRBV15 and TRBJ1-1 provide the parts outside the CDR3, is DAMVIQNPRYQVTQFGKPVTLSCSQTLNHNVMYWYQQKSSQAPKLLFHYYDKDFNNEADTPDNFQSRRPNTSFCFLDIRSPGLGDTAMYLCATSRDRRAVTEAFFGQGTRLTVV.

The chain is built from TRBV29-1 and TRBJ1-1; no clear D gene. CDR1 is SQVTM, CDR2 ANQGSEA, per germline. Trimming removed 1 base from V and 1 base from J, with 10 bases in between. The CDR3 is 14 amino acids. The CDR3 nucleotides read TGCAGCGTTGAAGCCCGGCTAAAGAACACTGAAGCTTTCTTT. It codes for CSVEARLKNTEAFF.

The chain uses TRBV4-1 and TRBJ1-5, with TRBD1 matching over 7 bases. J gave up 9 bases and V 5 bases, and 10 bases lay outside the gene matches. Germline CDR1 reads MGHRA; CDR2 reads YSYEKL. This CDR3 comprises 14 residues. In DNA, the CDR3 is TGCGCCAGCAGCTACGGTGAACAGGGGTGGCCCCAGCATTTT. Encoded protein: CASSYGEQGWPQHF.

The genes are TRBV7-6 and TRBJ2-7; TRBD1 agrees at 9 bases. Trimming removed 1 base from V and 4 bases from J; junction bases left unmatched: 5. Germline lookup yields CDR1 SGHVS and CDR2 FNYEAQ. The CDR3 is 15 amino acids. The CDR3 sequence: CASSLVVQGAYEQYF. CDR3 bases: TGTGCCAGCAGCTTAGTGGTACAGGGGGCGTACGAGCAGTACTTC. The whole variable domain, remainder taken from reference TRBV7-6 and TRBJ2-7, is GAGVSQSPRYKVTKRGQDVALRCDPISGHVSLYWYRQALGQGPEFLTYFNYEAQQDKSGLPNDRFSAERPEGSISTLTIQRTEQRDSAMYRCASSLVVQGAYEQYFGPGTRLTVT.

This clonotype was observed a handful of times. The genes are TRBV12-3 or TRBV12-4 and TRBJ2-3, with D tentatively TRBD2 (5 bases). CDR3 length equals 15 residues. V was pared by 6 bases and J by 2 bases, with 15 bases between. This chain's CDR3 is CASRDFGGPTDTQYF. CDR3 DNA: TGTGCCAGCAGAGATTTCGGCGGGCCCACAGATACGCAGTATTTT.

This clonotype came up a few times. The chain couples TRBV29-1 to TRBJ2-7; 8 bases fit TRBD1. Germline CDR1 and CDR2: SQVTM and ANQGSEA. CDR3 length: 13 amino acids. J lost 3 bases, V lost 7 bases, and 8 bases had no gene match. Written as DNA, the CDR3 is TGCAGCGCTGAGACAGGGGTCGGCTACGAGCAGTACTTC. This encodes CSAETGVGYEQYF.

This clonotype was counted a few times. V is TRBV2 and J is TRBJ2-5; D gene ambiguous. The length of the CDR3 is 11 residues. Deletions cut 6 bases from V and 4 bases from J, with 6 bases between. Germline CDR1 SNHLY, CDR2 FYNNEI. The CDR3 region has the DNA TGTGCCAGCAGGAACTTAGAGACCCAGTACTTC. It translates to CASRNLETQYF.

The chain joins TRBV12-3 or TRBV12-4 to TRBJ2-5; D call uncertain. The CDR3 contains 12 residues. V lost 2 bases, J lost 6 bases, and 7 bases lay in between. CDR3 in DNA: TGTGCCAGCAGTTTACTTGAAAAGACCCAGTACTTC. Protein product: CASSLLEKTQYF.

The genes are TRBV20-1 and TRBJ2-7, with no clear D. Trimming took 3 bases from V and 4 from J, leaving 7 bases between them. Per the germline V gene, CDR1 is DFQATT and CDR2 is SNEGSKA (reference sequence). The CDR3 covers 11 residues. CDR3 protein: CSASVNYEQYF. CDR3 in DNA: TGCAGTGCTAGCGTGAATTACGAGCAGTACTTC.

In this sample, this clonotype turned up a few times. The chain uses TRBV6-5 and TRBJ2-7; 7 nucleotides agree with TRBD2. In germline, CDR1 is MNHEY, CDR2 SVGAGI. The V segment lost 6 bases and the J segment 7 bases; nucleotides outside the gene matches: 6. The CDR3 sequence is 12 residues long. Written as DNA, the CDR3 is TGTGCCAGCAGGCCCCCAGCGGGAGAGCAGTACTTC. Amino acids: CASRPPAGEQYF.

This clonotype has a count of ten or more. This chain joins TRBV10-3 and TRBJ1-2, with D maybe TRBD1 (6 bases). V shed 2 bases and J shed 2 bases, with 9 bases lying between them. Germline V gives CDR1 ENHRY, CDR2 SYGVKD. This CDR3 contains 14 residues. The CDR3: CAISENRVNYGYTF. Written as DNA, the CDR3 is TGTGCCATCAGTGAGAACAGGGTGAACTATGGCTACACCTTC.

The chain links TRBV5-1 to TRBJ1-4; TRBD1 matches 7 bases. Germline trimming cut 4 bases from V and 0 bases from J; bases unmatched to any gene: 3. The germline gives CDR1 SGHRS, CDR2 YFSETQ. The CDR3 is 15 residues long. The CDR3 nucleotides read TGCGCCAGCAGCGTGGGGACAGCAACTAATGAAAAACTGTTTTTT. Translation: CASSVGTATNEKLFF.

This clonotype was seen only a few times. This chain uses TRBV12-3 or TRBV12-4 with TRBJ2-7; D perhaps matches TRBD1 (5 bases). The V end lost 2 bases, the J end lost 6 bases, and 8 bases lay between the germline ends. The CDR3 loop spans 12 amino acids. CDR3 in amino acids: CASSLTGPEQYF. Written as DNA, the CDR3 is TGTGCCAGCAGTTTAACAGGTCCCGAGCAGTACTTC.

The V call is TRBV6-1, the J call TRBJ2-5; TRBD1 agrees at 8 bases. The CDR3 covers 15 residues. The V segment lost 6 bases and the J segment 5 bases; nucleotides outside the gene matches: 11. In germline, CDR1 is MNHNS, CDR2 SASEGT. CDR3 DNA: TGTGCCAGCAGCGTTTGGACAGGGCAGGAGGAGACCCAGTACTTC. It yields the protein CASSVWTGQEETQYF.

The table lists this clonotype with a few counts. The chain employs TRBV4-1 and TRBJ1-6; D not resolved. The germline CDR1 and CDR2 sequences are MGHRA and YSYEKL. The CDR3 has 17 residues. Trimming left V 4 bases short and J 3 bases short, with 16 bases between. The CDR3 coding sequence is TGCGCCAGCAGCCGAATTTTAGGGATATTCTATAATTCACCCCTCCACTTT. It is translated as CASSRILGIFYNSPLHF.

This clonotype was seen many times. The V gene is TRBV7-9, the J gene TRBJ2-7; D unclear. The germline V gene has CDR1 SEHNR and CDR2 FQNEAQ (reference sequence). The CDR3 contains 14 residues. V shed 1 base and J shed 0 bases, with 7 bases lying between them. CDR3 amino acids: CASSLVESSYEQYF. The CDR3 DNA follows: TGTGCCAGCAGCTTAGTGGAGAGCTCCTACGAGCAGTACTTC.

The table lists this clonotype with a few counts. This chain links TRBV9 with TRBJ2-2; D not certain. This CDR3 has 16 residues. Germline values: CDR1 SGDLS, CDR2 YYNGEE. The V end was cut by 3 bases, the J end by 2 bases, with 14 bases between. The CDR3 reads CASSERQDSNTGELFF. The DNA of the CDR3 is TGTGCCAGCAGCGAGAGACAAGATTCCAACACCGGGGAGCTGTTTTTT.

The chain is built from TRBV12-5 and TRBJ2-2; D is undetermined. Between the trimmed V and J ends, which lost 7 bases and 1 base, there was a span of 10 bases. The CDR3 extends over 14 amino acids. Germline CDR1 is LGHNT and CDR2 is FRNRAP. CDR3 in DNA: TGTGCTAGTGCCATCCGCGGGAACACCGGGGAGCTGTTTTTT. Translated: CASAIRGNTGELFF.

The chain recombines TRBV27 with TRBJ2-1; tentatively, D is TRBD1 (5 bases). There are 16 residues in the CDR3. Looked up from germline, CDR1 is MNHEY and CDR2 is SMNVEV (reference sequence). V lost 4 bases and J 2 bases, leaving 15 bases between the germline ends. CDR3 loop: CASSSGYHRAYNEQFF. CDR3 sequence (DNA): TGTGCCAGCAGTTCAGGGTATCATAGGGCCTACAATGAGCAGTTCTTC.

The rearrangement links TRBV4-2 to TRBJ1-2; D may be TRBD1 (5 bases). The CDR3 is 12 amino acids. Germline V lookup: CDR1 LGHNA, CDR2 YNFKEQ. V was shortened by 5 bases and J by 13 bases, with 17 bases between the two germline ends. Here the CDR3 reads CASSFAQGESTF. For the CDR3, the DNA is TGTGCCAGCAGCTTCGCCCAGGGTGAGAGCACCTTC.

This clonotype has just a few counts. The DNA for the CDR3 is TGTGCCAGCAGCAAACGGAGCGGAGTCGGGTGTTCCCAAGAGACCCAGTACTTC. This sequence encodes CASSKRSGVGCSQETQYF. The chain couples TRBV21-1 to TRBJ2-5; TRBD2, as called in the table, went unchecked against the DNA. TRBV21-1 is given as a pseudogene. There are 18 residues in the CDR3.

This chain joins TRBV5-6 and TRBJ2-1, with 7 bases lining up with TRBD2. Germline V gives CDR1 SGHDT, CDR2 YYEEEE. The J segment lost 1 base and the V segment lost 3 bases, leaving 4 bases of the junction unmatched. CDR3 length equals 15 residues. CDR3 sequence reads: CASSSWDYSYNEQFF. The DNA of the CDR3 is TGTGCCAGCAGCTCCTGGGACTATTCCTACAATGAGCAGTTCTTC. The full variable domain, completed using reference TRBV5-6 and TRBJ2-1, is DAGVTQSPTHLIKTRGQQVTLRCSPKSGHDTVSWYQQALGQGPQFIFQYYEEEERQRGNFPDRFSGHQFPNYSSELNVNALLLGDSALYLCASSSWDYSYNEQFFGPGTRLTVL.

The gene calls are TRBV6-1 and TRBJ2-2, with 11 bases matching TRBD2. Germline CDR1 reads MNHNS; CDR2 reads SASEGT. J gave up 9 bases and V 5 bases, and 20 bases lay outside the gene matches. CDR3 length: 19 amino acids. The CDR3 loop reads CASSPGTSGQQSNSRELFF. CDR3 nucleotide sequence: TGTGCCAGCAGTCCCGGGACTAGCGGACAACAGTCAAATAGTCGGGAGCTGTTTTTT.

This clonotype was seen more than once but under ten times. V usage is TRBV12-5 and J usage is TRBJ2-5; TRBD2 aligns across 10 bases. The ends lost 1 base at V and 2 bases at J; junction bases unmatched: 7. CDR3 length equals 17 residues. Germline CDR1 LGHNT, CDR2 FRNRAP. CDR3 loop: CASGLAGTSVSQETQYF. The CDR3 DNA is TGTGCTAGTGGTTTGGCAGGGACTAGCGTGTCACAAGAGACCCAGTACTTC.

The chain carries TRBV24-1 and TRBJ2-5, with D tentatively TRBD1 or TRBD2 (7 bases each). The CDR3 length is 15 residues. V lost 5 bases, J lost 4 bases, and 16 bases lay in between. Germline lookup yields CDR1 KGHDR and CDR2 SFDVKD. CDR3 in DNA: TGTGCCACCAGTGTCCGGGGGGAGGGGGCAGAGACCCAGTACTTC. This codes for CATSVRGEGAETQYF.

This clonotype was counted once. At one end, the junction sequence differs from germline, possibly due to a read error. The chain joins TRBV3-1 to TRBJ1-2; a possible D gene is TRBD1 (5 bases). This CDR3 is 18 amino acids long. Germline V gene sequence: CDR1 LGHDT, CDR2 YNNKEL (reference sequence). The CDR3 sequence: CATSRDAGGAIILYGYTF. The CDR3 nucleotides are TGTGCCACCAGCCGGGACGCCGGAGGGGCAATAATACTATATGGCTACACCTTC. The full variable domain, its missing parts supplied by reference TRBV3-1 and TRBJ1-2, is DTAVSQTPKYLVTQMGNDKSIKCEQNLGHDTMYWYKQDSKKFLKIMFSYNNKELIINETVPNRFSPKSPDKAHLNLHINSLELGDSAVYFCATSRDAGGAIILYGYTFGSGTRLTVV.

This clonotype was counted a few times. The CDR3 nucleotides read TGCGCCAGCAGCTTGGCCTTAGCGGGAAGCTCCTACAATGAGCAGTTCTTC. It is translated as CASSLALAGSSYNEQFF. The V and J genes are TRBV5-1 and TRBJ2-1; 8 nucleotides agree with TRBD2. The CDR3 covers 17 residues. CDR1 is SGHRS, CDR2 YFSETQ, per germline. Trimming cost V 0 bases and J 0 bases; bases outside gene matches: 5.

This clonotype was detected ten times or more. The gene calls are TRBV10-1 and TRBJ2-1, with D perhaps TRBD2 (6 bases). The CDR3 totals 13 residues. Between the trimmed V and J ends, which lost 3 bases and 12 bases, there was a span of 15 bases. CDR1 and CDR2 from the germline V gene are WNHNN and SYGVQD (reference sequence). CDR3 region: CASSEATPGGQFF. The CDR3 DNA reads as TGCGCCAGCAGTGAAGCGACTCCCGGGGGGCAGTTCTTC.

This clonotype has just a few counts. The gene calls are TRBV2 and TRBJ2-7; D gene ambiguous. This CDR3 region has 15 residues. Between the trimmed V and J ends, which lost 3 bases and 6 bases, there was a span of 18 bases. Germline assignment: CDR1 SNHLY and CDR2 FYNNEI. CDR3 in amino acids: CASSDFAFFGGEQYF. The CDR3 nucleotides are TGTGCCAGCAGTGACTTTGCATTTTTTGGTGGCGAGCAGTACTTC. Together with reference TRBV2 and TRBJ2-7, the CDR3 gives the full variable domain: EPEVTQTPSHQVTQMGQEVILRCVPISNHLYFYWYRQILGQKVEFLVSFYNNEISEKSEIFDDQFSVERPDGSNFTLKIRSTKLEDSAMYFCASSDFAFFGGEQYFGPGTRLTVT.